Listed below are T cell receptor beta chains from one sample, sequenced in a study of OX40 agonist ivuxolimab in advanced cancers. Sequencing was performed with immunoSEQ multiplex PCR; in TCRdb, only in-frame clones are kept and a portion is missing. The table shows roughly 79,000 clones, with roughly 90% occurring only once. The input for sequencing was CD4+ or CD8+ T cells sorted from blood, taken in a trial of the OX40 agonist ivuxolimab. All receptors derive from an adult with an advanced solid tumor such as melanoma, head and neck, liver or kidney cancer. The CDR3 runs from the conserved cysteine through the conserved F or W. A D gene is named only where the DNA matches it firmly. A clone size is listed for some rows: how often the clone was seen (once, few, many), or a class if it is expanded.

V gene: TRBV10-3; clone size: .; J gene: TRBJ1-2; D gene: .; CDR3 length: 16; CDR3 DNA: TGTGCCATCAGTGTAAGGGACACCGCCTCTATTTCTGGCTACACCTTC; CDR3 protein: CAISVRDTASISGYTF
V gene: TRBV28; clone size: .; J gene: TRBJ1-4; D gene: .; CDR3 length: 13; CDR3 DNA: TGTGCCAGCAGTCCTCGTCTTAATGAAAAACTGTTTTTT; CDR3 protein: CASSPRLNEKLFF
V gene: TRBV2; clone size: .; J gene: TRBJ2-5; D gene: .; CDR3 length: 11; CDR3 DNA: TGTGCCAGCTCTATCGGACAAGTGCCATACTTC; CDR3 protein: CASSIGQVPYF
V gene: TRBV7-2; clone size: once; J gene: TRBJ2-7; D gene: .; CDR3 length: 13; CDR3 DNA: TGTGCCAGCGGGCGGGACAGAGCCTACGAGCAGTACTTC; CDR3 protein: CASGRDRAYEQYF
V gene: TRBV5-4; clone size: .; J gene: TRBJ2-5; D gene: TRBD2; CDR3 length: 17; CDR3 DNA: TGTGCCAGCAGCTCGGGACTAGCGGGAGGGGAGGGTGAGACCCAGTACTTC; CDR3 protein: CASSSGLAGGEGETQYF
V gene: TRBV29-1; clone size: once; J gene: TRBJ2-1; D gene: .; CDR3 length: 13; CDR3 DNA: TGCAGCGTTGAGGAGCAGACCTACAATGAGCAGTTCTTC; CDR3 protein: CSVEEQTYNEQFF
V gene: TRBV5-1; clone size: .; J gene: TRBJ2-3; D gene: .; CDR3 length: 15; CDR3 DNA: TGCGCCAGCAGCTTGGGGGGTTATAGCACAGATACGCAGTATTTT; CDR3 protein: CASSLGGYSTDTQYF
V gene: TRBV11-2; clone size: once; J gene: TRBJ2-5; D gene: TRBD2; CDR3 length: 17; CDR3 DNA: TGTGCCAGCAGCTCAAGTACTAGCGGGAGGAGACAAGAGACCCAGTACTTC; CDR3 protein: CASSSSTSGRRQETQYF
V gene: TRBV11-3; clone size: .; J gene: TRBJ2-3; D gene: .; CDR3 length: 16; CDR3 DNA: TGTGCCAGCAGCTCCCGGCGCGGCCCTAGCACAGATACGCAGTATTTT; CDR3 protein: CASSSRRGPSTDTQYF
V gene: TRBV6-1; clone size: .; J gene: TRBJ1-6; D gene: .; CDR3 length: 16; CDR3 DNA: TGTGCCAGCAGTGCAACTGGGACGTTAGATAATTCACCCCTCCACTTT; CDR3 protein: CASSATGTLDNSPLHF
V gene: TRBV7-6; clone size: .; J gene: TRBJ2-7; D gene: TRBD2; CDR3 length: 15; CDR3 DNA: TGTGCCAGCAGCTTGGGCGGGAGTCGGTCCTACGAGCAGTACTTC; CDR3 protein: CASSLGGSRSYEQYF
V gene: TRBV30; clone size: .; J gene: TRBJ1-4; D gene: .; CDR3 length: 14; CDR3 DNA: TGTGCCTGGAGTCGAGTCGCAACTAATGAAAAACTGTTTTTT; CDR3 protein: CAWSRVATNEKLFF
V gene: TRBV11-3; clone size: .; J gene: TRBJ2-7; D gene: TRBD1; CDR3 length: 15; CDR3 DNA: TGTGCCAGCAGCCCCGTCGGACAGGTTGGCCACGAGCAGTACTTC; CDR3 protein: CASSPVGQVGHEQYF
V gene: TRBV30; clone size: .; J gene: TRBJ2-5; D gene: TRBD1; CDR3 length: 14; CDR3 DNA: TGTGCCTGGAGTTACAGGGGGCGCAGAGAGACCCAGTACTTC; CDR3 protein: CAWSYRGRRETQYF
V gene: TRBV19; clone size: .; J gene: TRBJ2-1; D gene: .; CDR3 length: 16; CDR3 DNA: TGTGCCAGTAGTATAGGGGGACTCCCCTCGCCGAATGAGCAGTTCTTC; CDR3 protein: CASSIGGLPSPNEQFF
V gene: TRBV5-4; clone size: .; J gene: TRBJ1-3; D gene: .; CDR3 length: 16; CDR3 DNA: TGTGCCAGCAGCTTGATAGGACAATCCTCCGGAAACACCATATATTTT; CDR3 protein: CASSLIGQSSGNTIYF
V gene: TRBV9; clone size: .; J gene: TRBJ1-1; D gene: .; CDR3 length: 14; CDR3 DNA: TGTGCCAGCAGCGTAGCTACGAGGGTCGCTGAAGCTTTCTTT; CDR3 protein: CASSVATRVAEAFF
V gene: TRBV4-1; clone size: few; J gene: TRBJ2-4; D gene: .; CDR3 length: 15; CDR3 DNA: TGCGCCAGCAGCCATAGGGCGAGCGGAGCGGAGCCGCGGTACTTC; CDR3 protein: CASSHRASGAEPRYF
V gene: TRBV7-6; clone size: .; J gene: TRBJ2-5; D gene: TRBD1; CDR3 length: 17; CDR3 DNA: TGTGCCAGCAGCCTGGGGTCGGGACAGGGGCTACAAGAGACCCAGTACTTC; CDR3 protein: CASSLGSGQGLQETQYF
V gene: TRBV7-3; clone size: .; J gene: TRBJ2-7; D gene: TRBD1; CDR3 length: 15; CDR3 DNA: TGTGCCAGCAGCTTAAGTGGGGACAGGGCCTACGAGCAGTACTTC; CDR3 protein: CASSLSGDRAYEQYF
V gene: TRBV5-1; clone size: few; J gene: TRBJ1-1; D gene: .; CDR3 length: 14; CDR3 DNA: TGCGCCAGCAGCTTGTTAGGAGAGAACACTGAAGCTTTCTTT; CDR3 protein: CASSLLGENTEAFF
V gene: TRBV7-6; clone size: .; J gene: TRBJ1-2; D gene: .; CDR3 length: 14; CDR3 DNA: TGTGCCAGCAGCTTATCCCCCCAGCGATATGGCTACACCTTC; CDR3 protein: CASSLSPQRYGYTF
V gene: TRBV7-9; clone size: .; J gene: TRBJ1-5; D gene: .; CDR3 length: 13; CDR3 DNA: TGTGCCAGCAGCTTAGAAGAGGGTCAGCCCCAGCATTTT; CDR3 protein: CASSLEEGQPQHF
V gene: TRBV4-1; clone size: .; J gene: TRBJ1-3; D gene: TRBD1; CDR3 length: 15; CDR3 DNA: TGCGCCAGCAGCCAACCTGACAGGGTTGGAAACACCATATATTTT; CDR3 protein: CASSQPDRVGNTIYF
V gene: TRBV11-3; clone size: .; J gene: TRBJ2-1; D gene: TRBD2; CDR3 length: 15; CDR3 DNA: TGTGCCAGCAGCTTAGATGGGACTAGGACGGGTGAGCAGTTCTTC; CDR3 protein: CASSLDGTRTGEQFF
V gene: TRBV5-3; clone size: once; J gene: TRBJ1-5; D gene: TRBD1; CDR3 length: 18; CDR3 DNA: TGTGCCAGAAGCTTGGCCGTGAGACAGGGTAAACCCAATCAGCCCCAGCATTTT; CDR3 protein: CARSLAVRQGKPNQPQHF
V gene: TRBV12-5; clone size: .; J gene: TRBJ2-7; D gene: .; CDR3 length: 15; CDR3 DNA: TGTGCTAGTGGTTTGGAACAAGGACCTAGCTACGAGCAGTACTTC; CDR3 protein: CASGLEQGPSYEQYF
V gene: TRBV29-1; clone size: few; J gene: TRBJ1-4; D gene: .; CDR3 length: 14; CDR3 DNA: TGCAGCGTACCCTCCCCCACAACTAATGAAAAACTGTTTTTT; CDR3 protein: CSVPSPTTNEKLFF
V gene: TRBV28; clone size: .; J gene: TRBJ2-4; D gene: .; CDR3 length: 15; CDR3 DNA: TGTGCCAGCAGTTTACCCCAGCTAGCCAAAAACATTCAGTACTTC; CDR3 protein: CASSLPQLAKNIQYF
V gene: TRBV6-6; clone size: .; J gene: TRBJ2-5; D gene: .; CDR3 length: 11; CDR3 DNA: TGTGCCAGCAATTTTGGGGAGACCCAGTACTTC; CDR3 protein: CASNFGETQYF
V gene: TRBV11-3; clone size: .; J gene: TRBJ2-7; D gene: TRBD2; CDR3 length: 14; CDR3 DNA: TGTGCCAGCAGCTTGACTAGCAACACCTACGAGCAGTACTTC; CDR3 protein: CASSLTSNTYEQYF
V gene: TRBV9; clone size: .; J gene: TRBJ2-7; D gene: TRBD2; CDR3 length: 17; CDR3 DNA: TGTGCCAGCAGCGTAGGCCCCCGAGCGGGAGCTGGTTACGAGCAGTACTTC; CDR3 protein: CASSVGPRAGAGYEQYF
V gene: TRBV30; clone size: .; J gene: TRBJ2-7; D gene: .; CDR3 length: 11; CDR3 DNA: TGTGCCTGGAGTTGGCGGGGAGAGCAGTACTTC; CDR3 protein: CAWSWRGEQYF
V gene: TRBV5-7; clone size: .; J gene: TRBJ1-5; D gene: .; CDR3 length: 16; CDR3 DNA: TGTGCCAGCAGCTTGGGGGGGGGCCGGGTAAGACAGCCCCAGCATTTT; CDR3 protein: CASSLGGGRVRQPQHF
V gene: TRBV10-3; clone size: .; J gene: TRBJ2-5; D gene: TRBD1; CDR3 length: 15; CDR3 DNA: TGTGCCATCAGTGAGGACAGGGGCCACCAAGAGACCCAGTACTTC; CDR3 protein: CAISEDRGHQETQYF
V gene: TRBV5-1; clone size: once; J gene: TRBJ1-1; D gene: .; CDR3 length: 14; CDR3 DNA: TGCGCCAGCAGCCCAGGGTCTGTGATCACTGAAGCTTTCTTT; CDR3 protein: CASSPGSVITEAFF
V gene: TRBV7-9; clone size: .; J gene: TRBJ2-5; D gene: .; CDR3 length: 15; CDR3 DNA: TGTGCCAGCAGCTTATGGCTAGCGCCTCAAGAGACCCAGTACTTC; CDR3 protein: CASSLWLAPQETQYF
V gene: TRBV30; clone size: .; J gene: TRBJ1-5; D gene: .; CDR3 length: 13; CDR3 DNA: TGTGCCTGGAGCGAAGGGATCTCTCAGCCCCAGCATTTT; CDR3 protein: CAWSEGISQPQHF
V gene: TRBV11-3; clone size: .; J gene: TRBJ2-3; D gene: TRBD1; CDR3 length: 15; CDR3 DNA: TGTGCCAGCAGCACGCGGACAGGACGCACAGATACGCAGTATTTT; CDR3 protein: CASSTRTGRTDTQYF
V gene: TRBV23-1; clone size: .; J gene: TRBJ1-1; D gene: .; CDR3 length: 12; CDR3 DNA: TGCGCCAGCAGTCAACCCTTCAGGGTAGCTTTCTTT; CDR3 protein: CASSQPFRVAFF